Presented here are 19 T cell receptor beta chains from one specimen sequenced in a study of cytotoxic CD8 clonotypes in ibrutinib-treated CLL. The repertoire was sequenced with immunoSEQ multiplex PCR; TCRdb's copy has only in-frame clones and lacks some. The sample holds about 120,000 clones; approximately 58% are singletons and the top ten take under 45%. The sample here was PBMCs, taken after 24 months of ibrutinib treatment. The receptor source for this set is a human donor with chronic lymphocytic leukemia.

This clone was seen a single time. The chain has TRBV5-1 and TRBJ2-6; 7 positions agree with TRBD2. J lost 4 bases, V lost 2 bases, and 15 bases had no gene match. CDR3 length: 19 residues. Germline assignment: CDR1 SGHRS and CDR2 YFSETQ. The DNA for the CDR3 is TGCGCCAGCAGCTTAAAGGTCGGGTTGGGAGGGGACGGGGCCAACGTCCTGACTTTC. Protein product: CASSLKVGLGGDGANVLTF.

This clone was observed many times. The chain couples TRBV7-6 to TRBJ2-7, with 8 positions matching TRBD2. The germline gives CDR1 SGHVS, CDR2 FNYEAQ. V was pared by 3 bases and J by 1 base, with 5 bases of the junction left unmatched. The length of the CDR3 is 15 residues. DNA for the CDR3: TGTGCCAGCAGCTTGGGCGGGGGGACGTCCTACGAGCAGTACTTC. It translates to CASSLGGGTSYEQYF.

V is TRBV25-1 and J is TRBJ1-3; no firm D call. The CDR3 covers 14 residues. The germline gives CDR1 MGHDK, CDR2 SYGVNS. V lost 5 bases and J 0 bases, leaving 8 bases between the germline ends. The CDR3 protein is CASSFTDSGNTIYF. Here the CDR3 DNA reads TGTGCCAGCAGTTTTACAGACTCTGGAAACACCATATATTTT. Complete variable domain (other parts from reference TRBV25-1 and TRBJ1-3): EADIYQTPRYLVIGTGKKITLECSQTMGHDKMYWYQQDPGMELHLIHYSYGVNSTEKGDLSSESTVSRIRTEHFPLTLESARPSHTSQYLCASSFTDSGNTIYFGEGSWLTVV.

V and J are TRBV19 and TRBJ1-4; D ambiguous. Germline V gene sequence: CDR1 LNHDA, CDR2 SQIVND (reference sequence). The CDR3 loop spans 17 amino acids. The V end lost 2 bases, the J end lost 0 bases, and 13 bases lay between the germline ends. In DNA form, the CDR3 reads TGTGCCAGTAGTATACGATGGGCGGCAGCAACTAATGAAAAACTGTTTTTT. Its translation: CASSIRWAAATNEKLFF. Based on the CDR3 plus reference TRBV19 and TRBJ1-4, the full variable domain is DGGITQSPKYLFRKEGQNVTLSCEQNLNHDAMYWYRQDPGQGLRLIYYSQIVNDFQKGDIAEGYSVSREKKESFPLTVTSAQKNPTAFYLCASSIRWAAATNEKLFFGSGTQLSVL.

CDR3 sequence reads: CASSFDRDPYEQYF. The DNA of the CDR3 is TGTGCCAGCAGTTTCGACAGGGACCCCTACGAGCAGTACTTC. The V gene is TRBV6-5, the J gene TRBJ2-7, with 7 bases matching TRBD1. Germline lookup yields CDR1 MNHEY and CDR2 SVGAGI. The trim removed 4 bases at V and 2 bases at J, leaving 5 bases unmatched. The CDR3 sequence is 14 residues long.

Here the CDR3 DNA reads TGTGCCAGCAGTTTTTCTGGGGTAGGGAACACTGAAGCTTTCTTT. Its protein product is CASSFSGVGNTEAFF. The V call is TRBV27, the J call TRBJ1-1; no reliable D call. The CDR3 length is 15 residues. V dropped 3 bases and J dropped 1 base, with 12 bases sitting between them. The V gene's germline CDR1 is MNHEY and CDR2 SMNVEV (reference sequence).

The chain employs TRBV7-8 and TRBJ2-7; 8 bases are a match to TRBD2. Germline V gene sequence: CDR1 SGHVS, CDR2 FQNEAQ. V lost 1 base, J lost 6 bases, and 8 bases stayed unmatched. This CDR3 contains 15 residues. The CDR3 protein is CASSLGGGLRGEQYF. The DNA of the CDR3 is TGTGCCAGCAGCTTAGGCGGGGGGCTCCGGGGCGAGCAGTACTTC.

The V gene is TRBV30, the J gene TRBJ2-1, with D perhaps matching TRBD1 (5 bases). The length of the CDR3 is 11 residues. Per the germline V gene, CDR1 is GTSNPN and CDR2 is SVGIG (reference sequence). The V end lost 2 bases, the J end lost 9 bases, and 8 bases lay between the germline ends. Here the CDR3 reads CAWSWGSEQFF. The CDR3 DNA reads TGTGCCTGGAGTTGGGGCAGTGAGCAGTTCTTC.

In its sample, this clone was seen a few times. V usage is TRBV5-6 and J usage is TRBJ1-2; D unclear. The CDR3 is made up of 12 amino acids. Germline CDR1 is SGHDT and CDR2 is YYEEEE. Trimming left V 0 bases short and J 5 bases short, with 5 bases between. As DNA, the CDR3 is TGTGCCAGCAGCTTGGTATCTTATGGCTACACCTTC. This translates into CASSLVSYGYTF.

The V call is TRBV6-6, the J call TRBJ2-7; D ambiguous. The germline gives CDR1 MNHNY, CDR2 SVGAGI (reference sequence). CDR3 length: 11 amino acids. Trimming pared 4 bases from V and 6 bases from J, leaving 7 bases between. CDR3 sequence reads: CASSSGGEQYF. CDR3 DNA: TGTGCCAGCAGTTCCGGTGGCGAGCAGTACTTC.

The chain joins TRBV25-1 to TRBJ1-2; D gene ambiguous. The CDR3 sequence is 12 residues long. V was trimmed by 5 bases and J by 5 bases, leaving 9 bases between them. The germline V gene encodes CDR1 MGHDK and CDR2 SYGVNS. The CDR3 nucleotides are TGTGCCAGCAGTATTGGAGAGTATGGCTACACCTTC. Protein: CASSIGEYGYTF.

V gene TRBV30 combines with J gene TRBJ1-4; tentatively, D is TRBD1 (5 bases). Germline CDR1 is GTSNPN and CDR2 is SVGIG (reference sequence). V lost 0 bases, J lost 7 bases, and 18 bases lay in between. CDR3 length equals 16 residues. In DNA, the CDR3 is TGTGCCTGGAGTGTACGACGGGGGGGGATGGGTGAAAAACTGTTTTTT. This sequence encodes CAWSVRRGGMGEKLFF.

The chain has TRBV7-3 and TRBJ2-3, with D unclear. Trimming took 5 bases from V and 1 from J, leaving 13 bases between them. Germline CDR1 reads SGHTA; CDR2 reads FQGTGA. The CDR3 loop spans 15 amino acids. The CDR3 region has the DNA TGTGCCAGCAGCCCCTTGAGGCAGGGCACAGATACGCAGTATTTT. Translating gives CASSPLRQGTDTQYF.

The chain is built from TRBV7-6 and TRBJ2-7; 9 nucleotides align to TRBD1. V was pared by 4 bases and J by 3 bases, with 4 bases of the junction left unmatched. This CDR3 contains 14 residues. The V gene's germline CDR1 is SGHVS and CDR2 FNYEAQ. The CDR3 loop reads CASSSGQGSYEQYF. Here the CDR3 DNA reads TGTGCCAGCAGCTCGGGACAGGGAAGCTACGAGCAGTACTTC.

This clone turned up a few times. The V call is TRBV10-1, the J call TRBJ2-1, with TRBD2 identical over 11 bases. Germline trimming cut 5 bases from V and 9 bases from J; bases unmatched to any gene: 9. Germline loops: CDR1 WNHNN, CDR2 SYGVQD (reference sequence). The length of the CDR3 is 15 residues. Written as DNA, the CDR3 is TGCGCCAGCAGTCTAGCGGGGGGTTCTTCTGTTGAGCAGTTCTTC. It is translated as CASSLAGGSSVEQFF.

The rearrangement uses TRBV7-2 and TRBJ2-2, with 9 positions matching TRBD1. V dropped 4 bases and J dropped 7; count of bases not matched to a gene: 4. CDR1 is SGHTA, CDR2 FQGNSA, per germline. The CDR3 spans 14 residues. CDR3 amino acids: CASSYMDRGGELFF. CDR3 in DNA: TGTGCCAGCAGCTATATGGACAGGGGCGGGGAGCTGTTTTTT.

In this sample, this clone turned up once. V usage is TRBV7-3 and J usage is TRBJ2-6, with D perhaps TRBD1 or TRBD2 (5 bases each). This CDR3 is built from 16 residues. Germline V CDR1 and CDR2: SGHTA, FQGTGA. Trimming pared 1 base from V and 4 bases from J, leaving 11 bases between. The CDR3 is CASSLMGVAGANVLTF. The CDR3 DNA is TGTGCCAGCAGCTTAATGGGGGTGGCAGGGGCCAACGTCCTGACTTTC.

V and J are TRBV2 and TRBJ2-1; possibly TRBD1 for D (5 bases). The CDR3 is 14 amino acids. Trimming stripped 0 bases from V and 6 bases from J, with 9 bases between. Germline values: CDR1 SNHLY, CDR2 FYNNEI. CDR3 region: CASSEALQGNEQFF. DNA of the CDR3: TGTGCCAGCAGTGAAGCGCTTCAGGGCAATGAGCAGTTCTTC.

CDR3 sequence reads: CASQQGADGELFF. Written as DNA, the CDR3 is TGTGCCAGCCAGCAGGGGGCAGACGGGGAGCTGTTTTTT. The rearrangement uses TRBV6-5 and TRBJ2-2, with 8 bases identical to TRBD1. The CDR3 has 13 residues. The germline CDR1 and CDR2 sequences are MNHEY and SVGAGI. V shed 8 bases and J 7 bases; nucleotides not matched to a gene: 6.